This T cell receptor beta chain was recovered during a study of T cells in Graves' hyperthyroidism and ophthalmopathy. Study observations and caveats: A model built on 13 V-J features separated ophthalmopathy from stable hyperthyroidism. Most thyroid clonotypes expanded above 0.001 appeared in blood too.

In regard to this clonotype: Its antigen is as yet unknown.

Amplified TCR beta CDR3 regions derived from RNA transcripts. The HTBI primer set drove a first-round RT-PCR of the TCR CDR3. TCRdb analysed the multiplex PCR reads with MiXCR anew, one entry per CDR3 protein. The table shows a few hundred thousand distinct CDR3 sequences, with roughly 46% occurring only once. Germline CDR1 is SNHLY and CDR2 is FYNNEI. V was pared by 5 bases and J by 2 bases, with 10 bases between. This CDR3 region has 13 residues. The TCR sequence derives from a woman between 18 and 29 years old with Graves' hyperthyroidism. V is TRBV2 and J is TRBJ2-7; D possibly matches TRBD1 or TRBD2 (5 bases each). The sample comprised peripheral blood or thyroid tissue (not recorded which). The CDR3 bases are TGTGCCAGCAGTCATTGGGGACCCTACGAGCAGTACTTC. Translated, it gives CASSHWGPYEQYF.